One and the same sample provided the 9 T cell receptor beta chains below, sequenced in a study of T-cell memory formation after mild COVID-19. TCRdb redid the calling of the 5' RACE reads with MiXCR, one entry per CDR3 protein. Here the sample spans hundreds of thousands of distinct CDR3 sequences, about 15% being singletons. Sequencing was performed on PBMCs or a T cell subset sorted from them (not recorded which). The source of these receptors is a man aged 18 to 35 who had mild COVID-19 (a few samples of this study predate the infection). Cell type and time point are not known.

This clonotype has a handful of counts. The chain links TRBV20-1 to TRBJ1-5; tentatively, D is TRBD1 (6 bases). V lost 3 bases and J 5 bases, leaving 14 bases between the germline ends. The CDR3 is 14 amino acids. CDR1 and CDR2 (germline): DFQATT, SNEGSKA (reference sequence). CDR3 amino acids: CSASGQGQDQPQHF. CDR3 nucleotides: TGCAGTGCTAGTGGGCAGGGACAAGATCAGCCCCAGCATTTT.

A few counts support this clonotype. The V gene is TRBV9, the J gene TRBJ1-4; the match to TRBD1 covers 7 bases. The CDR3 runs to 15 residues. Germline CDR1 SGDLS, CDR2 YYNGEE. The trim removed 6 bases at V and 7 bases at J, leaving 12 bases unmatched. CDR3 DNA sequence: TGTGCCAGCACCCGATCAGGGGGGTCGAGTGAAAAACTGTTTTTT. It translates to CASTRSGGSSEKLFF.

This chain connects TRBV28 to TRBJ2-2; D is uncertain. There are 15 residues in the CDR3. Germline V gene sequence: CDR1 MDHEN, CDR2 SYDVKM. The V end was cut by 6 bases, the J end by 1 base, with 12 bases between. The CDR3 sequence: CASSPRSGNTGELFF. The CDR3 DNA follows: TGTGCCAGCAGCCCTAGATCGGGGAACACCGGGGAGCTGTTTTTT.

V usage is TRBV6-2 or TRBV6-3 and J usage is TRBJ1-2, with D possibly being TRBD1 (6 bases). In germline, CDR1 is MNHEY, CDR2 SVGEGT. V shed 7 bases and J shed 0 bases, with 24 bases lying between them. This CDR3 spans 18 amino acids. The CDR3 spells CASTSARDTLPSNYGYTF. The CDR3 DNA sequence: TGTGCCAGCACTTCGGCCCGGGACACCTTACCCTCTAACTATGGCTACACCTTC.

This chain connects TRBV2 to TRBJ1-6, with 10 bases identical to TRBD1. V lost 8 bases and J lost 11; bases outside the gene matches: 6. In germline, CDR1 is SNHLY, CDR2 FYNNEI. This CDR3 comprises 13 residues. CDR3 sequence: CASQGQGDAPLHF. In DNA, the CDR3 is TGTGCCAGCCAAGGACAGGGGGACGCACCCCTCCACTTT. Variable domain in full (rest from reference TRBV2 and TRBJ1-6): EPEVTQTPSHQVTQMGQEVILRCVPISNHLYFYWYRQILGQKVEFLVSFYNNEISEKSEIFDDQFSVERPDGSNFTLKIRSTKLEDSAMYFCASQGQGDAPLHFGNGTRLTVT.

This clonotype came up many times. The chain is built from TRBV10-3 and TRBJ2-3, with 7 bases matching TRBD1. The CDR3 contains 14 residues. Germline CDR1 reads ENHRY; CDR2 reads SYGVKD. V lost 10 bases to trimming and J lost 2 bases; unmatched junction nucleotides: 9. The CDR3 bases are TGTGCCACCACAGGGGATACAGACACAGATACGCAGTATTTT. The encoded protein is CATTGDTDTDTQYF.

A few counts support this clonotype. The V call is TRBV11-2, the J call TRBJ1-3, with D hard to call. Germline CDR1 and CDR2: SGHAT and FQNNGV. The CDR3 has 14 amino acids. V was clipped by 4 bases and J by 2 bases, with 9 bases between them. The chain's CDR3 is CASSSSTTGNTIYF. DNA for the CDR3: TGTGCCAGCAGCTCTTCGACAACTGGAAACACCATATATTTT.

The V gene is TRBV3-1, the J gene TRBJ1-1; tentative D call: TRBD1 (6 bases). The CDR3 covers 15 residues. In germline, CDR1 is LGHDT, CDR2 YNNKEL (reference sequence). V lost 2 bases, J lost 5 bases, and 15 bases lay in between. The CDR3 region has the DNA TGTGCCAGCAGCCAAAATACAGGGTCCCGAACTGAAGCTTTCTTT. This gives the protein CASSQNTGSRTEAFF.

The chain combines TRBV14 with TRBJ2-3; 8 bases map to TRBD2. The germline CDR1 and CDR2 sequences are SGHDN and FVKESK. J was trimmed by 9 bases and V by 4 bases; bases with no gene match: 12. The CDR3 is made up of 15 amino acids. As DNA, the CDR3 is TGTGCCAGCAGCCCGACTAGCGAGGTTTGGGAGACGCAGTATTTT. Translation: CASSPTSEVWETQYF.